Listed below are T cell receptor beta chains from one sample, sequenced in a study of early T cells in non-severe SARS-CoV-2 infection. From the 5' RACE reads, TCRdb called clonotypes with MiXCR, one entry per CDR3 protein. Of around 37,000 distinct CDR3 sequences in the sample, over 8.5% were seen once. The sample taken for sequencing was whole blood. The receptors were sampled from an adult who was a healthcare worker with PCR-confirmed SARS-CoV-2 infection or an uninfected control (not recorded which). The CDR3 runs from the conserved cysteine through the conserved F or W. D genes are given only for firm matches. A clone size is listed for some rows: how often the clone was seen (once, few, many), or a class if it is expanded.

abundance,v_gene,d_gene,j_gene,CDR3nt,CDR3aa
many,TRBV9,TRBD1,TRBJ2-3,TGTGCCAGCGGAGACAGGGACCTCACAGATACGCAGTATTTT,CASGDRDLTDTQYF
few,TRBV7-9,NA,TRBJ1-1,TGTGCCAGCAGCTGGGGGCTGACTGAAGCTTTCTTT,CASSWGLTEAFF
many,TRBV20-1,NA,TRBJ2-2,TGCAGTGCTAGAGCTGGGCAGGGGTCCGCGAACACCGGGGAGCTGTTTTTT,CSARAGQGSANTGELFF
NA,TRBV20-1,NA,TRBJ2-1,TGCAGTGCTATTGGGGGGGCAACCAATGAGCAGTTCTTC,CSAIGGATNEQFF
NA,TRBV24-1,NA,TRBJ2-2,TGTGCCACGAAGGGACCTAGGAACACCGGGGAGCTGTTTTTT,CATKGPRNTGELFF
many,TRBV7-3,NA,TRBJ1-3,TGTGCCAGCAGTGGGGGAACAGGGACTGAAAACACCATATATTTT,CASSGGTGTENTIYF
few,TRBV4-1,TRBD1,TRBJ2-1,TGCGCCAGCAAGGACAGGGGGAATAGGAATGAGCAGTTCTTC,CASKDRGNRNEQFF
few,TRBV7-2,NA,TRBJ2-3,TGTGCCAGCAGCGACGGCAGAGTGGATACGCAGTATTTT,CASSDGRVDTQYF
many,TRBV29-1,NA,TRBJ1-2,TGCAGCGTCGCGACCGCCAGCTACACCTTC,CSVATASYTF
many,TRBV29-1,NA,TRBJ1-6,TGCAGCGTTCGGGGGAGCTCCTATAATTCACCCCTCCACTTT,CSVRGSSYNSPLHF
few,TRBV7-2,NA,TRBJ1-6,TGTGCCAGCAGCTCTACCCCGGTGGGGGGTGGGATTAATTCACCCCTCCACTTT,CASSSTPVGGGINSPLHF
many,TRBV7-2,TRBD1,TRBJ1-5,TGTGCCAGCAGCCCCAGGGGGGGCATCAATCAGCCCCAGCATTTT,CASSPRGGINQPQHF
NA,TRBV7-2,NA,TRBJ2-3,TGTGCCAGCAGCTTATTACAGGGCTCAGATACGCAGTATTTT,CASSLLQGSDTQYF
once,TRBV9,TRBD2,TRBJ2-7,TGTGCCAGCAGCGCGCTAGCGGGCCCCTACGAGCAGTACTTC,CASSALAGPYEQYF
medium-sized,TRBV19,TRBD1,TRBJ2-3,TGTGCCAGTAGACAGGACAGGGGGCGTGATACGCAGTATTTT,CASRQDRGRDTQYF
few,TRBV12-3/TRBV12-4,NA,TRBJ1-2,TGTGCCAGCGTATTAGCGGGTGGCTACACCTTC,CASVLAGGYTF
many,TRBV20-1,TRBD1,TRBJ1-1,TGCAGTGCTAGAGATCAAACAGGGGCTGAAGCTTTCTTT,CSARDQTGAEAFF
medium-sized,TRBV5-1,NA,TRBJ1-6,TGCGCCAGCAGCTTGGAGAAGGATAATTCACCCCTCCACTTT,CASSLEKDNSPLHF
many,TRBV7-7,TRBD2,TRBJ2-5,TGTGCTAGCAGCAAGGGACTAGCGGGGTCCCTGGAGACCCAGTACTTC,CASSKGLAGSLETQYF
few,TRBV7-9,TRBD1,TRBJ1-6,TGTGCCAGCAGCACTCTCCGGGACAGGGCGAATTCACCCCTCCACTTT,CASSTLRDRANSPLHF
medium-sized,TRBV20-1,NA,TRBJ1-4,TGCAGTGCTAGAAAGAAGGAAAAACTGTTTTTT,CSARKKEKLFF
many,TRBV10-3,TRBD1,TRBJ2-5,TGTGCCATCAGTCCCGGGACAGGGGTCGGGGAGACCCAGTACTTC,CAISPGTGVGETQYF
few,TRBV5-1,TRBD1,TRBJ1-5,TGCGCCAGCAGCGTAGAGGGGGCAGGTAATCAGCCCCAGCATTTT,CASSVEGAGNQPQHF
few,TRBV5-4,NA,TRBJ2-2,TGTGCCAGCAGCTTGGATTACAGGGACACCGGGGAGCTGTTTTTT,CASSLDYRDTGELFF
few,TRBV9,NA,TRBJ1-1,TGTGCCAGCAGCGTAGATGTGACAGCCACTGAAGCTTTCTTT,CASSVDVTATEAFF
many,TRBV6-6,NA,TRBJ1-1,TGTGCCAGCAGTTACAGGGCTCAGGGTATGGCTTTCTTT,CASSYRAQGMAFF
NA,TRBV20-1,TRBD2,TRBJ2-7,TGCAGTGCTAGTTTCCCGACTAGCGGGGGAACCTACGAGCAGTACTTC,CSASFPTSGGTYEQYF
many,TRBV30,NA,TRBJ1-2,TGTGCCTGGGCCATGGAGGTTGGCTATGGCTACACCTTC,CAWAMEVGYGYTF
many,TRBV27,TRBD1,TRBJ1-2,TGTGCCAGCACTCTTTTGGGACAGGTCTATGGCTACACCTTC,CASTLLGQVYGYTF
many,TRBV10-3,NA,TRBJ2-7,TGTGCCATCAGTGAGGGGCTCGGTGACCTGGGCTACGAGCAGTACTTC,CAISEGLGDLGYEQYF
NA,TRBV3-1,NA,TRBJ2-2,TGTGCCAGCAGCCAACCGGGGGGCCTGTACGGGGAGCTGTTTTTT,CASSQPGGLYGELFF
few,TRBV6-2/TRBV6-3,TRBD1,TRBJ1-1,TGTGCCAGCAGTACACGAGGGACAGGGAACACTGAAGCTTTCTTT,CASSTRGTGNTEAFF
NA,TRBV9,TRBD2,TRBJ2-1,TGTGCCAGCGGCTACGGGGGGGCATCCTACAATGAGCAGTTCTTC,CASGYGGASYNEQFF
many,TRBV7-2,NA,TRBJ2-3,TGTGCCAGCAGCGTACCCCGGGTGGCTAAGCCCACAGATACGCAGTATTTT,CASSVPRVAKPTDTQYF
few,TRBV18,NA,TRBJ2-7,TGTGCCAGCTCACCGCTACGGGGCTCCTACGAGCAGTACTTC,CASSPLRGSYEQYF
many,TRBV7-2,NA,TRBJ2-5,TGTGCCAGCAGCTTAGGGCAGGGTTTGGTCATTGAGACCCAGTACTTC,CASSLGQGLVIETQYF
many,TRBV7-9,NA,TRBJ1-1,TGTGCCAGCAGCCGAGGACAGCACACTGAAGCTTTCTTT,CASSRGQHTEAFF
few,TRBV4-2,TRBD2,TRBJ2-1,TGTGCCAGCAGCCAAGATCCCAACCTTAGCGGGGGGGCCTACAATGAGCAGTTCTTC,CASSQDPNLSGGAYNEQFF
NA,TRBV7-3,TRBD2,TRBJ2-3,TGTGCCAGCAGCAGGGTAGCGGGGCCCACAGATACGCAGTATTTT,CASSRVAGPTDTQYF
many,TRBV9,NA,TRBJ1-1,TGTGCCAGCAGCGGAGACAGTATGAACACTGAAGCTTTCTTT,CASSGDSMNTEAFF
medium-sized,TRBV27,NA,TRBJ1-2,TGTGCCAGCAGTTTATTTCAGCCGGACGCAACGGCAGGGGAGGACTATGGCTACACCTTC,CASSLFQPDATAGEDYGYTF
many,TRBV3-1,NA,TRBJ2-7,TGTGCCAGCAGCCCCGGCTTGGGGTGGTACGAGCAGTACTTC,CASSPGLGWYEQYF
many,TRBV7-2,TRBD1,TRBJ2-7,TGTGCCAGCAGCCCTCCACGGGGGCCGGGACAGGGCTACGAGCAGTACTTC,CASSPPRGPGQGYEQYF
NA,TRBV7-2,NA,TRBJ1-1,TGTGCCAGCATCCCCGAGGAGGATTTCTTT,CASIPEEDFF
many,TRBV7-2,NA,TRBJ1-4,TGTGCCAGCAGCCCTAGACAGGTCACTAATGAAAAACTGTTTTTT,CASSPRQVTNEKLFF
few,TRBV4-3,NA,TRBJ1-5,TGCGCCAGCAGCCAAGATCTTGGGGATAGCCAGCCCCAGCATTTT,CASSQDLGDSQPQHF
few,TRBV5-1,NA,TRBJ2-1,TGCGCCAGCAGCCCGGAAAACTCCTACAATGAGCAGTTCTTC,CASSPENSYNEQFF
many,TRBV4-2,NA,TRBJ1-1,TGTGCCAGCAGCCGAGAGGGGACGGGAACTGAAGCTTTCTTT,CASSREGTGTEAFF